Below are 11 T cell receptor beta chains sequenced from a single sample in a study of cytomegalovirus exposure and HLA in healthy donors (dated by TCRdb to the late 2010s). Library generation was performed with the immunoSEQ multiplex PCR assay. Not all clones reach the TCRdb copy of this immuneACCESS table, which keeps in-frame sequences only. Checked studies attribute under half of the gap to unresolved V genes and leave the rest unexplained. Within this sample are around 95,000 clones, with 85% of them counted one time only. Clones ranked in the top ten supply more than 20% of the sample. The sequenced sample was PBMCs. The receptor source for this set is a man aged 18 to 35 in good health and CMV-seropositive.

The chain joins TRBV11-3 to TRBJ1-1; 10 bases map to TRBD1. V was clipped by 5 bases and J by 1 base; unmatched bases: 4. Germline assignment: CDR1 SGHNT and CDR2 YENEEA. This CDR3 has 15 residues. DNA for the CDR3: TGTGCCAGCAGCACCCGGACAGGGGGGAACACTGAAGCTTTCTTT. This encodes CASSTRTGGNTEAFF.

This clone was seen once. The chain has TRBV5-4 and TRBJ2-5; 12 nucleotides align to TRBD2. CDR1 and CDR2 from the germline V gene are SGHNT and YYREEE (reference sequence). The CDR3 loop spans 17 amino acids. With 3 bases clipped from V and 4 bases from J, the junction kept 10 bases outside the gene matches. Written as DNA, the CDR3 is TGTGCCAGCAGCTCCCTAGCGGGAGGGCAAGGGGGAGAGACCCAGTACTTC. As protein: CASSSLAGGQGGETQYF.

J is TRBJ2-5 and V is TRBV29-1, with 7 nucleotides matching TRBD2. CDR1 is SQVTM and CDR2 is ANQGSEA in the germline V gene. The CDR3 has 15 residues. The V segment lost 0 bases and the J segment 4 bases; nucleotides outside the gene matches: 8. As DNA, the CDR3 is TGCAGCGTTGAAGATTTGGCGGGGGTTGGAGAGACCCAGTACTTC. Its protein product is CSVEDLAGVGETQYF.

This chain links TRBV11-2 with TRBJ2-3; TRBD1 is a possible D gene (6 bases). V was pared by 3 bases and J by 1 base, with 14 bases between. CDR1 and CDR2 from the germline V gene are SGHAT and FQNNGV. The CDR3 totals 16 residues. CDR3 loop: CASSFSARGGTDTQYF. The DNA of the CDR3 is TGTGCCAGCAGCTTTTCCGCCAGGGGTGGCACAGATACGCAGTATTTT.

The V call is TRBV11-2, the J call TRBJ2-1; TRBD2 matches 9 bases. The CDR3 contains 15 residues. Trimming removed 1 base from V and 5 bases from J; junction bases left unmatched: 3. CDR1 is SGHAT and CDR2 is FQNNGV in the germline V gene. CDR3 loop: CASSLGGRGDNEQFF. The CDR3 DNA reads TGTGCCAGCAGCTTAGGCGGGAGGGGGGACAATGAGCAGTTCTTC. The full variable domain, rest sourced from reference TRBV11-2 and TRBJ2-1, is EAGVAQSPRYKIIEKRQSVAFWCNPISGHATLYWYQQILGQGPKLLIQFQNNGVVDDSQLPKDRFSAERLKGVDSTLKIQPAKLEDSAVYLCASSLGGRGDNEQFFGPGTRLTVL.

The chain recombines TRBV2 with TRBJ1-2; D gene unclear. V was cut by 4 bases and J by 4 bases, with 7 bases left in between. The CDR3 length is 12 residues. The germline V gene has CDR1 SNHLY and CDR2 FYNNEI. CDR3 bases: TGTGCCAGCAGTGGACACAGCTATGGCTACACCTTC. It codes for CASSGHSYGYTF.

The rearrangement joins TRBV6-1 to TRBJ2-7; D is possibly TRBD2 (5 bases). Deletions cut 11 bases from V and 3 bases from J, with 14 bases between. The CDR3 is 12 residues long. The germline CDR1 and CDR2 sequences are MNHNS and SASEGT. This CDR3 reads CAAEGKVYEQYF. The CDR3 nucleotides read TGTGCCGCAGAGGGAAAGGTCTACGAGCAGTACTTC.

CDR3 sequence: CASSQDSGGRGDEQFF. The CDR3 region has the DNA TGCGCCAGCAGCCAAGATAGTGGCGGGAGGGGCGATGAGCAGTTCTTC. The chain recombines TRBV4-1 with TRBJ2-1; 9 nucleotides line up with TRBD2. After removal of 0 bases from V and 8 bases from J, the junction contained 8 bases not matched to a gene. The CDR3 is 16 amino acids. The germline V gene encodes CDR1 MGHRA and CDR2 YSYEKL.

This chain uses TRBV6-1 with TRBJ1-1, with a weak D call TRBD1 (5 bases). This CDR3 has 13 amino acids. Germline V gene data show CDR1 as MNHNS and CDR2 as SASEGT. Trimming removed 2 bases at V and 3 bases at J, with 7 bases between. CDR3 DNA sequence: TGTGCCAGCAGTGAACGGGGGGACACTGAAGCTTTCTTT. It encodes CASSERGDTEAFF.

The chain carries TRBV28 and TRBJ1-4, with 9 positions matching TRBD1. CDR1 and CDR2 from the germline V gene are MDHEN and SYDVKM. Losses at the gene ends were 5 bases for V and 8 bases for J; bases not matched to a gene: 6. The CDR3 totals 14 residues. CDR3 nucleotide sequence: TGTGCCAGCAGTACCGGGACAGGGCGAGAAAAACTGTTTTTT. This translates into CASSTGTGREKLFF.

The chain employs TRBV5-1 and TRBJ1-1, with 8 nucleotides matching TRBD1. Trimming removed 0 bases from V and 5 bases from J; junction bases left unmatched: 6. Germline CDR1 SGHRS, CDR2 YFSETQ. The CDR3 has 15 amino acids. CDR3 sequence reads: CASSLAGGGGTEAFF. The CDR3 region has the DNA TGCGCCAGCAGCTTGGCAGGGGGCGGTGGGACTGAAGCTTTCTTT. The full variable domain, completed using reference TRBV5-1 and TRBJ1-1, is KAGVTQTPRYLIKTRGQQVTLSCSPISGHRSVSWYQQTPGQGLQFLFEYFSETQRNKGNFPGRFSGRQFSNSRSEMNVSTLELGDSALYLCASSLAGGGGTEAFFGQGTRLTVV.